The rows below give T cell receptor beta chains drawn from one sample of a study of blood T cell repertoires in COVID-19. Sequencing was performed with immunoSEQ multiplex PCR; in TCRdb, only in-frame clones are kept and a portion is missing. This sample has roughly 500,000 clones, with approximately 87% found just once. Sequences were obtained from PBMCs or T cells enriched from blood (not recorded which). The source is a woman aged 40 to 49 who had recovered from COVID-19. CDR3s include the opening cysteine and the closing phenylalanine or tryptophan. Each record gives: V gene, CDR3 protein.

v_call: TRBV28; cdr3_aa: CASRQSGTQGENYGYTF
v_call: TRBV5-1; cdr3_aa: CASSFPDTGELFF
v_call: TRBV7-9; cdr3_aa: CANGGNQPQHF
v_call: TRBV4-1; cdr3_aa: CASSQDVEGIGLGGNTEAFF
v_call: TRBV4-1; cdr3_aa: CASSHRQGVTGELFF
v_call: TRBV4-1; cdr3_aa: CASSQENRGRTPLHF
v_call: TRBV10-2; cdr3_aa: CASSDQGQTNEKLFF
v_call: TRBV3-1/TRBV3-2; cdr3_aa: CASSQYRGLRTGELFF
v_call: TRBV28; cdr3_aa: CASSLKAGVYNEQFF
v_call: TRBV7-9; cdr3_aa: CASSGDGLNQPQHF
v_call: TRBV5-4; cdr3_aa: CASSSAGIPEAFF
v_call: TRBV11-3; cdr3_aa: CASSPPGQDAEAFF
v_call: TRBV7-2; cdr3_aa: CASSQYGQGQYF
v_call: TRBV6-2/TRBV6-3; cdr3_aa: CASSYSGAGFMVSYEQYF
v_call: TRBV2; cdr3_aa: CASSEGRVVYEQYF
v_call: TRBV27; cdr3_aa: CASTVDRDSLELFF
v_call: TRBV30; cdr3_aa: CAWAPGYSYEQYF
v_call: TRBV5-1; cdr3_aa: CASSLGQGLSNYGYTF
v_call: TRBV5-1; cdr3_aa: CASSSQGYNEQFF
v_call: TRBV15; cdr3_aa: CATSGEMQGVTGYTF
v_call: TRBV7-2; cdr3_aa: CASSLAPVSGNTIYF
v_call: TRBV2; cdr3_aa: CASSRGRGGEQYF
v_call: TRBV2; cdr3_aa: CASSETANNEKLFF
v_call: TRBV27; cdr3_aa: CASSLKRGGQTSNYGYTF
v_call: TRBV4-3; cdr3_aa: CASSQDRDTRETQYF
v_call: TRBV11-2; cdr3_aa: CASSSDREPYNEQFF